Included here is one T cell receptor (beta chain) sequence, with context. This CDR3 has 16 amino acids. Trimming stripped 0 bases from V and 3 bases from J, with 12 bases between. Germline V gene sequence: CDR1 LGHNA, CDR2 YSLEER. The source of the sample is a study of control samples from healthy donors and cancer patients. Sequencing was performed with immunoSEQ multiplex PCR; in TCRdb, only in-frame clones are kept and a portion is missing. The top ten hold more than 13% of the sample, which has 78,000 or so clones, around 84% seen once. The source material was blood. V gene TRBV4-3 combines with J gene TRBJ2-1, with D hard to call. This TCR came from a man in his fifties in good health. This CDR3 reads CASSQDGPLGYNEQFF. The CDR3 DNA follows: TGCGCCAGCAGCCAAGATGGGCCTCTGGGCTACAATGAGCAGTTCTTC.